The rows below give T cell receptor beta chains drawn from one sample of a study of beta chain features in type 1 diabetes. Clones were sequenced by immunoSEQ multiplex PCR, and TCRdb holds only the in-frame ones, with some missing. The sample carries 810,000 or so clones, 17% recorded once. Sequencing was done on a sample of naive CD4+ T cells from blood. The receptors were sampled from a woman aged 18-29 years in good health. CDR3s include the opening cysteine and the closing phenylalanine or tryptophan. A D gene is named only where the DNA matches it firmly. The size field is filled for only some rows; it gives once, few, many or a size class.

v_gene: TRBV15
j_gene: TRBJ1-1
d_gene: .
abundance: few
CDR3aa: CATSREVPQDLNTEAFF
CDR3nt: TGTGCCACCAGCAGAGAGGTACCCCAGGATCTGAACACTGAAGCTTTCTTT

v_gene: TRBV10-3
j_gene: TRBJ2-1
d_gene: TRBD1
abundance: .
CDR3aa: CAISDIVRGGENEQFF
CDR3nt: TGTGCCATCAGTGACATCGTGCGAGGGGGCGAGAATGAGCAGTTCTTC

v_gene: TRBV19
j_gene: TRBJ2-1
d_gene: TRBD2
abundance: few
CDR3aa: CASSLAGGGDNEQFF
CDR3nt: TGTGCCAGTAGTCTAGCGGGAGGTGGGGACAATGAGCAGTTCTTC

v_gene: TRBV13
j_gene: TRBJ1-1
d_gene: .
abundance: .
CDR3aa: CASSWGTLTEAFF
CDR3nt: TGTGCCAGCAGCTGGGGGACGCTCACTGAAGCTTTCTTT

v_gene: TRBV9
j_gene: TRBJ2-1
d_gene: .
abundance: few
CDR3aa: CASSVAERLGNEQFF
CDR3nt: TGTGCCAGCAGCGTCGCAGAGCGGCTCGGGAATGAGCAGTTCTTC

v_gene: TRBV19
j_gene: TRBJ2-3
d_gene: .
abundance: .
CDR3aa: CASSEFNTDTQYF
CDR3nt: TGTGCCAGTAGTGAATTTAACACAGATACGCAGTATTTT

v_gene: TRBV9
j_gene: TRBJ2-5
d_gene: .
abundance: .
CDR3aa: CASSVSAGGTQYF
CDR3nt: TGTGCCAGCAGCGTATCAGCGGGTGGGACCCAGTACTTC

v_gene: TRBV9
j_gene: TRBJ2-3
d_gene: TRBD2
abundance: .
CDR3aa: CASSRDSSGRAKDTQYF
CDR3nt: TGTGCCAGCAGCCGGGATTCTAGCGGGAGGGCCAAAGATACGCAGTATTTT

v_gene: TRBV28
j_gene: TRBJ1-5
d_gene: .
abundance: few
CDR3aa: CASGRPGDHQPQHF
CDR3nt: TGTGCCAGCGGCCGACCTGGGGATCACCAGCCCCAGCATTTT

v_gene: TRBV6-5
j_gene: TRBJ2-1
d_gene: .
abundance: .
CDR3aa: CASSYSPTAQGQFF
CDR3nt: TGTGCCAGCAGTTACAGTCCGACGGCCCAGGGGCAGTTCTTC

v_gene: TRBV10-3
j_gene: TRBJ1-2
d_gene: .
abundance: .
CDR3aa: CAISETDHYGYTF
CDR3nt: TGTGCCATCAGTGAGACAGACCACTATGGCTACACCTTC

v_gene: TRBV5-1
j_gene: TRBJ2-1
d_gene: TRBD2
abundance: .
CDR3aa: CASRSGAYNEQFF
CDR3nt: TGCGCCAGCAGAAGCGGGGCCTACAATGAGCAGTTCTTC

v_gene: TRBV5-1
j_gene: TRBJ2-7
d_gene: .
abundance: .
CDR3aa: CASSLETGVPYEQYF
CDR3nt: TGCGCCAGCAGCTTGGAGACAGGCGTACCCTACGAGCAGTACTTC

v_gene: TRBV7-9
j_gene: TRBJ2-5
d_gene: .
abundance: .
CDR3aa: CASSLSSETQYF
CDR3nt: TGTGCCAGCAGCTTATCGTCAGAGACCCAGTACTTC

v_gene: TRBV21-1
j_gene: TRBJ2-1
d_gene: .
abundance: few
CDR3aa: CASTTRDGSKIFCFSLFPKGQFF
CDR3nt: TGTGCCAGCACCACTCGTGACGGGAGTAAGATTTTCTGCTTTTCTCTGTTCCCGAAGGGGCAGTTCTTC

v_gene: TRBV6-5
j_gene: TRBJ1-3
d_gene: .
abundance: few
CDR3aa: CASREQYSGNTIYF
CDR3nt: TGTGCCAGCAGAGAACAGTACTCTGGAAACACCATATATTTT